The 29 T cell receptor beta chains given below trace back to one sample, sequenced in a study of blood T cells in healthy people across ages. Sample-barcoded 5' priming and a J-beta primer mix drove a second PCR of about 6 to 12 cycles. TCRdb independently ran MiXCR on the 5' RACE reads; one entry per CDR3 protein. The sample lists approximately 790,000 distinct CDR3 sequences; approximately 67% were seen once. The specimen sequenced was blood. These receptors were obtained from a man aged 25 to 40 in good health.

This clonotype was detected a few times. The V gene is TRBV7-2, the J gene TRBJ2-4; 8 bases line up with TRBD2. TRBJ2-7 matches the DNA end more closely, so the J call is doubtful. Germline CDR1 SGHTA, CDR2 FQGNSA. The CDR3 consists of 15 residues. The CDR3 here is CASSLGPAGGYEQYF. Written as DNA, the CDR3 is TGTGCCAGCAGCTTAGGCCCCGCGGGGGGCTACGAGCAGTACTTC.

In its sample, this clonotype was seen a few times. The V and J genes are TRBV11-1 and TRBJ2-5; TRBD1 aligns across 9 bases. The length of the CDR3 is 15 residues. In germline, CDR1 is SGHAT, CDR2 FQDESV (reference sequence). With V trimmed by 3 bases and J by 5 bases, 7 bases remained unmatched. Here the CDR3 reads CASSLGQGRGETQYF. DNA for the CDR3: TGTGCCAGCAGCTTGGGACAGGGACGAGGTGAGACCCAGTACTTC.

The count of this clonotype is one. The CDR3 nucleotides read TGTGCCAGCAGCCCGGATGATCAGCCCCAGCATTTT. Its translation: CASSPDDQPQHF. The chain has TRBV7-9 and TRBJ1-5; no firm D call. Germline-derived CDR1 and CDR2 are SEHNR and FQNEAQ (reference sequence). With 5 bases removed from V and 5 bases from J, the gap between germline ends came to 7 bases. The CDR3 is 12 amino acids.

The chain carries TRBV4-3 and TRBJ2-7; D is uncertain. This CDR3 has 15 residues. Germline V CDR1 and CDR2: LGHNA, YSLEER. V was cut by 1 base and J by 2 bases, with 12 bases left in between. The CDR3 bases are TGCGCCAGCAGCCAAGGAATGGCCCAGCCCTACGAGCAGTACTTC. Encoded protein: CASSQGMAQPYEQYF.

This clonotype was found once. V and J are TRBV30 and TRBJ1-5; D is undetermined. Per germline, CDR1 GTSNPN and CDR2 SVGIG (reference sequence). The CDR3 is 13 residues long. V shed 1 base and J shed 6 bases, with 10 bases lying between them. The CDR3 loop is CAWSAGGSQPQHF. CDR3 sequence (DNA): TGTGCCTGGAGTGCGGGAGGCAGTCAGCCCCAGCATTTT.

The rearrangement uses TRBV28 and TRBJ2-7; D uncertain. V was trimmed by 4 bases and J by 1 base, leaving 17 bases between them. CDR3 length equals 16 residues. Germline V gene sequence: CDR1 MDHEN, CDR2 SYDVKM. In DNA form, the CDR3 reads TGTGCCAGCAGTTCCCCCTACGGTAAAACTTCCTACGAGCAGTACTTC. Its translation: CASSSPYGKTSYEQYF.

The chain combines TRBV9 with TRBJ2-5; tentative D call: TRBD1 (6 bases). V shed 4 bases and J shed 1 base, with 14 bases lying between them. The length of the CDR3 is 15 residues. Germline V gives CDR1 SGDLS, CDR2 YYNGEE. CDR3 amino acids: CASSPTIGGQETQYF. The CDR3 DNA sequence: TGTGCCAGCAGCCCCACTATAGGGGGCCAAGAGACCCAGTACTTC.

This chain connects TRBV11-2 to TRBJ2-1; TRBD1 might be the D (6 bases). There are 15 residues in the CDR3. Per germline, CDR1 SGHAT and CDR2 FQNNGV. The V and J ends lost 5 bases and 7 bases respectively, with 18 bases between them. The CDR3 protein is CASSATGRAVNEQFF. The CDR3 nucleotides read TGTGCCAGCAGCGCGACAGGACGCGCGGTGAATGAGCAGTTCTTC.

The chain couples TRBV5-6 to TRBJ1-2; no reliable D call. V lost 4 bases, J lost 4 bases, and 14 bases lay in between. The germline gives CDR1 SGHDT, CDR2 YYEEEE. CDR3 length: 14 amino acids. This chain's CDR3 is CASSGSVRAYGYTF. The CDR3 DNA follows: TGTGCCAGCAGCGGGTCCGTAAGGGCCTATGGCTACACCTTC.

The V and J genes are TRBV13 and TRBJ2-5, with TRBD1 matching 7 bases. Germline assignment: CDR1 PRHDT and CDR2 FYEKMQ (reference sequence). J was trimmed by 5 bases and V by 2 bases; bases with no gene match: 5. The CDR3 covers 14 residues. CDR3 sequence (DNA): TGTGCCAGCAGCTTACTAGGGGGCGCCGAGACCCAGTACTTC. As protein: CASSLLGGAETQYF.

This clonotype was seen a single time. The rearrangement links TRBV7-3 to TRBJ2-5; TRBD2 is a possible D gene (6 bases). The V and J ends lost 1 base and 4 bases respectively, with 22 bases between them. CDR3 length equals 18 residues. Germline V gives CDR1 SGHTA, CDR2 FQGTGA. Here the CDR3 reads CASSLNGPGVEGRETQYF. The CDR3 DNA sequence: TGTGCCAGCAGCTTAAACGGACCGGGGGTAGAGGGAAGAGAGACCCAGTACTTC.

This clonotype was observed a handful of times. V usage is TRBV12-3 or TRBV12-4 and J usage is TRBJ2-5; 7 bases are a match to TRBD2. Trimming cost V 5 bases and J 6 bases; bases outside gene matches: 12. This CDR3 is built from 15 residues. CDR3 sequence: CASSPGLDGWKTQYF. Here the CDR3 DNA reads TGTGCCAGCAGTCCCGGACTAGACGGGTGGAAGACCCAGTACTTC.

This clonotype was observed once. The V and J genes are TRBV3-1 and TRBJ1-1; 9 positions match TRBD1. The CDR3 runs 14 residues. Germline CDR1 LGHDT, CDR2 YNNKEL (reference sequence). After removal of 8 bases from V and 10 bases from J, the junction contained 14 bases not matched to a gene. This CDR3 reads CASAMKGQGDVAFF. For the CDR3, the DNA is TGTGCCAGCGCTATGAAGGGACAGGGCGATGTAGCTTTCTTT.

This chain links TRBV4-3 with TRBJ2-1; D is tentatively TRBD1 or TRBD2 (6 bases each). V was pared by 1 base and J by 5 bases, with 9 bases between. The CDR3 sequence is 14 residues long. The germline V gene encodes CDR1 LGHNA and CDR2 YSLEER. DNA for the CDR3: TGCGCCAGCAGCCAAGTGGGGGGCCACAATGAGCAGTTCTTC. It specifies CASSQVGGHNEQFF.

The chain uses TRBV6-2 or TRBV6-3 and TRBJ2-5; no clear D gene. This CDR3 is 17 amino acids long. In germline, CDR1 is MNHEY, CDR2 SVGEGT. With 5 bases removed from V and 2 bases from J, the gap between germline ends came to 21 bases. As DNA, the CDR3 is TGTGCCAGCAGTGCAAACGCCCCGGGCCCACCACAAGAGACCCAGTACTTC. It codes for CASSANAPGPPQETQYF.

The chain combines TRBV27 with TRBJ2-7; D gene uncertain. The CDR3 runs 11 residues. Trimming pared 8 bases from V and 3 bases from J, leaving 8 bases between. Per the germline V gene, CDR1 is MNHEY and CDR2 is SMNVEV (reference sequence). The CDR3: CASGEGYEQYF. Written as DNA, the CDR3 is TGTGCCAGCGGGGAAGGCTACGAGCAGTACTTC.

This clonotype was detected a few times. V usage is TRBV7-2 and J usage is TRBJ1-2; D not resolved. The CDR3 runs to 15 residues. Germline CDR1 and CDR2: SGHTA and FQGNSA. V was pared by 1 base and J by 2 bases, with 11 bases between. The CDR3 here is CASSLGAATNYGYTF. The CDR3 bases are TGTGCCAGCAGCTTAGGGGCAGCAACAAACTATGGCTACACCTTC. Complete variable domain (other parts from reference TRBV7-2 and TRBJ1-2): GAGVSQSPSNKVTEKGKDVELRCDPISGHTALYWYRQSLGQGLEFLIYFQGNSAPDKSGLPSDRFSAERTGGSVSTLTIQRTQQEDSAVYLCASSLGAATNYGYTFGSGTRLTVV.

This chain joins TRBV7-2 and TRBJ2-1, with TRBD2 matching over 8 bases. V shed 0 bases, J shed 9 bases, and the junction held 13 bases outside the gene matches. CDR1 is SGHTA and CDR2 is FQGNSA in the germline V gene. The CDR3 sequence is 17 residues long. DNA for the CDR3: TGTGCCAGCAGCTTAGCGAGGCGAGCGGGGGCCCGGGGTGAGCAGTTCTTC. It codes for CASSLARRAGARGEQFF.

The chain employs TRBV3-1 and TRBJ1-5; the D gene is possibly TRBD1 (6 bases). The CDR3 length is 13 residues. Germline V CDR1 and CDR2: LGHDT, YNNKEL (reference sequence). Trimming cost V 3 bases and J 5 bases, with 8 bases left between them. CDR3 bases: TGTGCCAGCAGCCAGTCAGGGGATCAGCCCCAGCATTTT. Its translation is CASSQSGDQPQHF.

The chain couples TRBV7-2 to TRBJ1-2, with unresolved D. The CDR3 spans 12 residues. The germline CDR1 and CDR2 sequences are SGHTA and FQGNSA. Trimming removed 1 base at V and 10 bases at J, with 10 bases between. CDR3 region: CASSLVDYDYTF. For the CDR3, the DNA is TGTGCCAGCAGCTTAGTGGATTACGACTACACCTTC.

This clonotype was recorded only once. This chain joins TRBV10-3 and TRBJ2-5, with 8 bases fitting TRBD2. The V and J ends lost 2 bases and 1 base, in that order; junction bases with no gene match: 6. The germline V gene has CDR1 ENHRY and CDR2 SYGVKD. The CDR3 consists of 16 residues. CDR3 nucleotide sequence: TGTGCCATCAGTGAGGAAATAGCGGGGTTCCAAGAGACCCAGTACTTC. Translating gives CAISEEIAGFQETQYF.

This chain joins TRBV3-1 and TRBJ1-4; 7 bases align to TRBD1. The trim removed 4 bases at V and 4 bases at J, leaving 3 bases unmatched. CDR3 length: 14 residues. The V gene's germline CDR1 is LGHDT and CDR2 YNNKEL (reference sequence). CDR3: CASSPDRLNEKLFF. DNA of the CDR3: TGTGCCAGCAGCCCGGACAGGCTTAATGAAAAACTGTTTTTT.

This clonotype appeared a few times. The V call is TRBV5-1, the J call TRBJ1-1; D is possibly TRBD1 (6 bases). V was clipped by 1 base and J by 5 bases, with 18 bases between them. CDR3 length equals 16 residues. The germline V gene encodes CDR1 SGHRS and CDR2 YFSETQ. CDR3 amino acids: CASSLQTTGGGTEAFF. CDR3 sequence (DNA): TGCGCCAGCAGCTTGCAAACGACAGGAGGGGGTACTGAAGCTTTCTTT.

The rearrangement links TRBV20-1 to TRBJ2-3; D gene ambiguous. The CDR3 length is 10 residues. The germline CDR1 and CDR2 sequences are DFQATT and SNEGSKA (reference sequence). Trimming took off 2 bases at V and 6 bases at J, with 3 bases between the two ends. CDR3 loop: CSARMDTQYF. DNA of the CDR3: TGCAGTGCTAGAATGGATACGCAGTATTTT.

This clonotype has only one observation. This rearrangement joins TRBV7-9 to TRBJ1-2, with TRBD1 identical over 9 bases. The CDR3 has 15 residues. Germline V lookup: CDR1 SEHNR, CDR2 FQNEAQ (reference sequence). Trimming took 5 bases from V and 6 from J; bases not matched to a gene: 10. The chain's CDR3 is CASSPGHRGQDGYTF. In DNA form, the CDR3 reads TGTGCCAGCAGCCCTGGGCACAGGGGGCAGGATGGCTACACCTTC.

V is TRBV5-1 and J is TRBJ2-1; the D is unclear. The germline V and J ends were trimmed by 3 bases and 0 bases, with 10 bases remaining between them. Germline-derived CDR1 and CDR2 are SGHRS and YFSETQ. The CDR3 is made up of 15 amino acids. CDR3 sequence reads: CASSSGSYSYNEQFF. In nucleotides, the CDR3 is TGCGCCAGCAGCTCAGGATCCTACTCCTACAATGAGCAGTTCTTC.

The chain has TRBV11-2 and TRBJ1-1; 8 positions match TRBD1. CDR1 and CDR2 (germline): SGHAT, FQNNGV. The junction had 8 bases not matched to a gene; V was cut back by 6 bases and J by 2 bases. CDR3 length: 15 amino acids. CDR3 DNA sequence: TGTGCCAGCAGTCGGACAGGGCTATTTAACACTGAAGCTTTCTTT. As protein: CASSRTGLFNTEAFF. The full variable domain, rest sourced from reference TRBV11-2 and TRBJ1-1, is EAGVAQSPRYKIIEKRQSVAFWCNPISGHATLYWYQQILGQGPKLLIQFQNNGVVDDSQLPKDRFSAERLKGVDSTLKIQPAKLEDSAVYLCASSRTGLFNTEAFFGQGTRLTVV.

This rearrangement joins TRBV6-5 to TRBJ1-6, with D perhaps matching TRBD1 (6 bases). CDR3 length: 16 amino acids. Trimming left V 6 bases short and J 7 bases short, with 19 bases between. In germline, CDR1 is MNHEY, CDR2 SVGAGI. Here the CDR3 reads CASRDRRTTQNSPLHF. For the CDR3, the DNA is TGTGCCAGCAGAGACAGGAGGACAACGCAAAATTCACCCCTCCACTTT.

The rearrangement joins TRBV20-1 to TRBJ2-1, with D tentatively TRBD1 (6 bases). Trimming left V 5 bases short and J 11 bases short, with 13 bases between. This CDR3 contains 11 residues. Germline CDR1 DFQATT, CDR2 SNEGSKA (reference sequence). CDR3 in amino acids: CSAWGLAKQFF. The DNA of the CDR3 is TGCAGTGCTTGGGGGCTCGCCAAGCAGTTCTTC.